The 2 T cell receptor beta chains presented below share a single source sample, sequenced in a study of T cells in Graves' hyperthyroidism and ophthalmopathy. RNA transcripts served as the template for amplifying TCR beta CDR3 regions. The primer set for the first-round RT-PCR of the TCR CDR3 was HTBI. TCRdb itself ran the multiplex PCR reads through MiXCR, one entry per CDR3 protein. The sample shows 560,000 or so distinct CDR3 sequences, under 60% of them seen only once. Sequenced sample: peripheral blood or thyroid tissue (not recorded which). Receptor source: a woman aged 18-30 years with Graves' hyperthyroidism.

The chain joins TRBV20-1 to TRBJ1-2, with D perhaps TRBD1 (6 bases). The CDR3 runs 14 residues. Germline CDR1 is DFQATT and CDR2 is SNEGSKA (reference sequence). With 0 bases removed from V and 2 bases from J, the gap between germline ends came to 10 bases. This CDR3 is CSARDRTVNYGYTF. The CDR3 nucleotides read TGCAGTGCTAGAGATCGGACAGTAAACTATGGCTACACCTTC.

This clonotype came up many times. The chain recombines TRBV7-8 with TRBJ2-5; D uncertain. Germline V gene sequence: CDR1 SGHVS, CDR2 FQNEAQ. V was cut by 7 bases and J by 2 bases, with 11 bases left in between. The CDR3 runs to 13 residues. The CDR3 DNA sequence: TGTGCCAGCAACCGACCAGCGCAAGAGACCCAGTACTTC. Protein product: CASNRPAQETQYF.